This T cell receptor beta chain is from a study of regulatory T cells in long-lasting Graves disease. Across the study: Over 5 years of antithyroid drugs with positive TSH receptor antibodies was taken to mean persistent Graves' disease.

Building of the TCR beta libraries involved iRepertoire HTBI primers and Arm-PCR of CDR3 regions. The authors' processing: Samples collectively showed some 65 TRBV and roughly 15 TRBJ segments. TCRdb passed the multiplex PCR reads through MiXCR, listing each CDR3 protein once. TCRdb, rather than the study authors, made the V and J calls. The sample contains roughly 700,000 distinct CDR3 sequences, around 30% of which appear only once. This clonotype has just a few counts. Time point reported: persistent/refractory GD, antithyroid drugs over 5 years with positive TRAb. There was RNA extracted from PBMCs, and the TCR library was made from it. This specimen consisted of peripheral blood mononuclear cells (PBMCs), obtained when the disease was refractory, from a patient treated with antithyroid drugs. This TCR was sampled from a female donor with Graves disease.

The CDR3 DNA reads as TGTGCCAGCAAAGGACCGACGAACACTGAAGCTTTCTTT. The encoded protein is CASKGPTNTEAFF. The V and J genes are TRBV11-3 and TRBJ1-1; D is unresolved. Germline lookup yields CDR1 SGHNT and CDR2 YENEEA. Trimming removed 7 bases from V and 1 base from J, with 10 bases in between. CDR3 size: 13 residues.